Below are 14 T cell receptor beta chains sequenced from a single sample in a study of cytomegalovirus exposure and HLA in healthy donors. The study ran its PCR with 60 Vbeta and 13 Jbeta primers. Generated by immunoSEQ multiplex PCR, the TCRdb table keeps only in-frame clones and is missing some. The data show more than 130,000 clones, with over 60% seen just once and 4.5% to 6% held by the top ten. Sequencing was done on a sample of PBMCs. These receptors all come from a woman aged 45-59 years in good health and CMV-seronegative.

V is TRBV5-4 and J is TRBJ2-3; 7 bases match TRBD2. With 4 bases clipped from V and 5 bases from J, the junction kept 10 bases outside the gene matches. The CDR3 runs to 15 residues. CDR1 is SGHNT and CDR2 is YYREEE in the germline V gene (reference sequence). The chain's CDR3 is CASSQTSQGLDTQYF. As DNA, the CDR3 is TGTGCCAGCAGCCAGACTAGCCAAGGCCTAGATACGCAGTATTTT.

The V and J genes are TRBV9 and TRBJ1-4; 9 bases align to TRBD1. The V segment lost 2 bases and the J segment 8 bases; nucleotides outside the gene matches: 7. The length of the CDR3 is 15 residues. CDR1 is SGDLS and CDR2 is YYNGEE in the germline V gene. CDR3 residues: CASSVGQGPGEKLFF. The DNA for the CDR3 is TGTGCCAGCAGCGTCGGACAGGGGCCAGGGGAAAAACTGTTTTTT. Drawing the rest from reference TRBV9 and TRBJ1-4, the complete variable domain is DSGVTQTPKHLITATGQRVTLRCSPRSGDLSVYWYQQSLDQGLQFLIQYYNGEERAKGNILERFSAQQFPDLHSELNLSSLELGDSALYFCASSVGQGPGEKLFFGSGTQLSVL.

The CDR3 nucleotides are TGTGCCAGCAGTTTGGAACAGGGAGCACAGCCCCAGCATTTT. Encoded protein: CASSLEQGAQPQHF. This chain connects TRBV6-6 to TRBJ1-5; D might be TRBD1 (6 bases). CDR1 and CDR2 (germline): MNHNY, SVGAGI (reference sequence). V dropped 4 bases and J dropped 7 bases, with 14 bases sitting between them. This CDR3 is built from 14 residues.

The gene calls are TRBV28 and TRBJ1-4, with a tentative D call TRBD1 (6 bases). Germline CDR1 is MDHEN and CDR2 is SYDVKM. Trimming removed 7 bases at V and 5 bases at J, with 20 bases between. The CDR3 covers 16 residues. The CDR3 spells CASTLPGDTRNEKLFF. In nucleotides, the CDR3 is TGTGCCAGCACCCTTCCCGGGGACACACGAAATGAAAAACTGTTTTTT. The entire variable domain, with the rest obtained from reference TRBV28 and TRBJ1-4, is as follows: DVKVTQSSRYLVKRTGEKVFLECVQDMDHENMFWYRQDPGLGLRLIYFSYDVKMKEKGDIPEGYSVSREKKERFSLILESASTNQTSMYLCASTLPGDTRNEKLFFGSGTQLSVL.

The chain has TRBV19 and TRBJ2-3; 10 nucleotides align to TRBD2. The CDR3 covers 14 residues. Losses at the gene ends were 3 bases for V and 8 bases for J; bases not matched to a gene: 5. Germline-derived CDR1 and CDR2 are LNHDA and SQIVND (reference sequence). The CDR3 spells CASSIPSGGGTQYF. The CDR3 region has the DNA TGTGCCAGTAGTATCCCTAGCGGGGGAGGTACGCAGTATTTT.

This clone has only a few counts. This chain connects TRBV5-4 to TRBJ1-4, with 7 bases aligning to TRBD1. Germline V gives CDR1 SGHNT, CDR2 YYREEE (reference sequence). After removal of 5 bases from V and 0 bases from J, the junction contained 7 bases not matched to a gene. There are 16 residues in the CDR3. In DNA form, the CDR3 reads TGTGCCAGCAGTCGGGACAGCTTATCAACTAATGAAAAACTGTTTTTT. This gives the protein CASSRDSLSTNEKLFF.

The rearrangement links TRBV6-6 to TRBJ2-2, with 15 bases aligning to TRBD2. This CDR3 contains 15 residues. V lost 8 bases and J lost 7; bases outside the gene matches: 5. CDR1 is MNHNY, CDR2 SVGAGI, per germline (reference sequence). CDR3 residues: CASRGTSGGNGELFF. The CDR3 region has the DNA TGTGCCAGCCGCGGGACTAGCGGGGGGAACGGGGAGCTGTTTTTT.

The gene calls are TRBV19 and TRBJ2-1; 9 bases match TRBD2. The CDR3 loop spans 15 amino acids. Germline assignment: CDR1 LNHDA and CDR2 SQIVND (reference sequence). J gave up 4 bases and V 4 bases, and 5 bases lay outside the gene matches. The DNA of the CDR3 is TGTGCCAGTAGTAAGTCCGGACTAGCGTACAATGAGCAGTTCTTC. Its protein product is CASSKSGLAYNEQFF.

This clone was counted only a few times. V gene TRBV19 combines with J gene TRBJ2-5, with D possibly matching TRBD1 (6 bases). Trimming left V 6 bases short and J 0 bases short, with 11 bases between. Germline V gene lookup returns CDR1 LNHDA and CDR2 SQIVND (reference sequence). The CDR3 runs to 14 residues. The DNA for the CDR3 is TGTGCCAGTAGCCGGGACACCTACCAAGAGACCCAGTACTTC. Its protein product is CASSRDTYQETQYF. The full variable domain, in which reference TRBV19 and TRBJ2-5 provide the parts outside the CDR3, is DGGITQSPKYLFRKEGQNVTLSCEQNLNHDAMYWYRQDPGQGLRLIYYSQIVNDFQKGDIAEGYSVSREKKESFPLTVTSAQKNPTAFYLCASSRDTYQETQYFGPGTRLLVL.

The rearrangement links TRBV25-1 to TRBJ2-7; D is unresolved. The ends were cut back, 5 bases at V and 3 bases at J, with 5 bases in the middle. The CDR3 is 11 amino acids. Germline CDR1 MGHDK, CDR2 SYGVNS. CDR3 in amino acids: CASSRSYEQYF. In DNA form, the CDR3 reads TGTGCCAGCAGTCGGAGCTACGAGCAGTACTTC.

CDR3 protein: CASSEAMGAGYGYTF. The CDR3 DNA reads as TGTGCCAGCAGTGAAGCGATGGGGGCAGGGTATGGCTACACCTTC. This chain connects TRBV6-1 to TRBJ1-2; possibly TRBD1 for D (6 bases). The CDR3 has 15 amino acids. Germline loops: CDR1 MNHNS, CDR2 SASEGT. V was shortened by 0 bases and J by 5 bases, with 13 bases between the two germline ends.

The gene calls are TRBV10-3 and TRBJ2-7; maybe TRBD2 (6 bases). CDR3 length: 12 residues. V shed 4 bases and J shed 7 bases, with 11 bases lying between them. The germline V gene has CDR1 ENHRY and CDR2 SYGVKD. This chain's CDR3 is CAISAGSREQYF. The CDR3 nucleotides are TGTGCCATCAGTGCCGGGAGCAGGGAGCAGTACTTC.

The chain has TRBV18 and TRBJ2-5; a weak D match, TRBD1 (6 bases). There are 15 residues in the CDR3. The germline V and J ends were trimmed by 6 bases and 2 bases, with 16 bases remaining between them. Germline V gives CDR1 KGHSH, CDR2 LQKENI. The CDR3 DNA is TGTGCCAGCTCTCTCCGGGACAATACTCAAGAGACCCAGTACTTC. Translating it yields CASSLRDNTQETQYF.

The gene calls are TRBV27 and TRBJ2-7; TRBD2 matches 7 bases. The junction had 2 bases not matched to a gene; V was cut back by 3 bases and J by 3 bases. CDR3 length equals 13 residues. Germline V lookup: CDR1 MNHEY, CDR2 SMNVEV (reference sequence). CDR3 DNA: TGTGCCAGCAGTTTGCGGGAGAACTACGAGCAGTACTTC. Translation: CASSLRENYEQYF.